Listed here are 28 T cell receptor beta chains from one sample, sequenced in a study of blood T cell repertoires in COVID-19. Libraries were prepared by immunoSEQ multiplex PCR; TCRdb keeps only in-frame clonotypes and omits some of them. The table records 250,000 to 400,000 clones, 85% to 90% of them present only once. Sample: peripheral blood. The receptors come from a woman in her 30s with COVID-19, enrolled during active disease.

This chain uses TRBV24-1 with TRBJ2-1; 13 bases align to TRBD2. V gave up 7 bases and J gave up 8 bases; unmatched junction bases: 10. Germline loops: CDR1 KGHDR, CDR2 SFDVKD. This CDR3 region has 16 residues. The CDR3 here is CATSLKRTSGSYEQFF. The DNA for the CDR3 is TGTGCCACCAGCTTAAAACGGACTAGCGGGAGCTATGAGCAGTTCTTC.

The V call is TRBV6-5, the J call TRBJ1-3; unclear D gene. The ends were cut back, 4 bases at V and 0 bases at J, with 10 bases in the middle. Germline assignment: CDR1 MNHEY and CDR2 SVGAGI. CDR3 length equals 15 residues. Written as DNA, the CDR3 is TGTGCCAGCAGTTGGGGAGGTCCCTCTGGAAACACCATATATTTT. Amino acids: CASSWGGPSGNTIYF.

The rearrangement uses TRBV19 and TRBJ1-2, with 7 bases identical to TRBD1. This CDR3 has 13 amino acids. The V and J ends lost 7 bases and 3 bases, in that order; junction bases with no gene match: 5. Germline V gene data show CDR1 as LNHDA and CDR2 as SQIVND (reference sequence). CDR3 in amino acids: CASTPGQHYGYTF. In DNA, the CDR3 is TGTGCCAGTACCCCGGGACAGCACTATGGCTACACCTTC.

This clone has just one count. J is TRBJ2-3 and V is TRBV5-4; the D gene is possibly TRBD2 (6 bases). V was pared by 6 bases and J by 0 bases, with 11 bases between. Germline assignment: CDR1 SGHNT and CDR2 YYREEE (reference sequence). This CDR3 is 14 amino acids long. The CDR3 DNA reads as TGTGCCAGCACCTCCGCGGGGAGCACAGATACGCAGTATTTT. It codes for CASTSAGSTDTQYF.

The CDR3 spells CATSRRSGEGYGYTF. CDR3 in DNA: TGTGCCACCAGCAGAAGATCAGGGGAGGGTTATGGCTACACCTTC. The chain has TRBV15 and TRBJ1-2, with D perhaps matching TRBD1 (6 bases). Germline CDR1 is LNHNV and CDR2 is YYDKDF (reference sequence). This CDR3 region has 15 residues. With 2 bases removed from V and 5 bases from J, the gap between germline ends came to 15 bases.

V gene TRBV6-5 combines with J gene TRBJ2-7; weak D call: TRBD2 (5 bases). V dropped 5 bases and J dropped 2 bases, with 10 bases sitting between them. CDR3 size: 13 residues. CDR1 MNHEY and CDR2 SVGAGI come from the germline V gene. The CDR3 region has the DNA TGTGCCAGCAGTCGAGGGAACGCCTACGAGCAGTACTTC. Protein product: CASSRGNAYEQYF.

This sequence joins TRBV2 and TRBJ2-7; the match to TRBD1 covers 10 bases. This CDR3 region has 14 residues. V shed 7 bases and J 5 bases; nucleotides not matched to a gene: 8. Germline CDR1 is SNHLY and CDR2 is FYNNEI. CDR3 amino acids: CASTRGTGVNEQYF. DNA for the CDR3: TGTGCCAGCACCAGAGGGACAGGGGTTAACGAGCAGTACTTC.

J is TRBJ2-1 and V is TRBV3-1 (or the pseudogene TRBV3-2); TRBD2 matches 10 bases. J was trimmed by 2 bases and V by 0 bases; bases with no gene match: 7. Per germline, CDR1 LGHDT and CDR2 YNNKEL (reference sequence). This CDR3 is built from 18 residues. The chain's CDR3 is CASSQDYGLAGAYNEQFF. The CDR3 DNA reads TGTGCCAGCAGCCAAGATTACGGCCTAGCGGGAGCCTACAATGAGCAGTTCTTC.

This clone has only a few counts. CDR3 in amino acids: CASSPTSGRTGELFF. CDR3 sequence (DNA): TGTGCCAGCAGCCCGACTAGCGGGAGAACCGGGGAGCTGTTTTTT. V gene TRBV7-9 combines with J gene TRBJ2-2; 12 nucleotides agree with TRBD2. The J segment lost 5 bases and the V segment lost 5 bases, leaving 3 bases of the junction unmatched. This CDR3 comprises 15 residues. The germline V gene encodes CDR1 SEHNR and CDR2 FQNEAQ (reference sequence).

V usage is TRBV28 and J usage is TRBJ1-5; 8 bases fit TRBD1. The CDR3 consists of 15 residues. Germline V gives CDR1 MDHEN, CDR2 SYDVKM. With V trimmed by 4 bases and J by 5 bases, 7 bases remained unmatched. This CDR3 is CASSSQGAQDQPQHF. CDR3 nucleotide sequence: TGTGCCAGCAGTTCTCAGGGGGCCCAAGATCAGCCCCAGCATTTT.

This chain uses TRBV24-1 with TRBJ2-7, with a possible D match to TRBD1 (5 bases). Germline V gene lookup returns CDR1 KGHDR and CDR2 SFDVKD. Trimming stripped 3 bases from V and 2 bases from J, with 10 bases between. This CDR3 is 14 amino acids long. CDR3 sequence: CATSDTGSAYEQYF. The CDR3 DNA reads as TGTGCCACCAGTGATACAGGATCCGCCTACGAGCAGTACTTC.

V usage is TRBV7-9 and J usage is TRBJ2-1, with 12 bases aligning to TRBD2. The length of the CDR3 is 17 residues. The germline gives CDR1 SEHNR, CDR2 FQNEAQ (reference sequence). Trimming took 5 bases from V and 2 from J; bases not matched to a gene: 7. CDR3 in amino acids: CASSNTLAGGTYNEQFF. The CDR3 bases are TGTGCCAGCAGCAATACACTAGCGGGAGGCACCTACAATGAGCAGTTCTTC.

Concerning this clone itself: This sample also contains other DNA sequences that code for the same CDR3. The chain has TRBV11-2 and TRBJ2-3; unclear D gene. The CDR3 consists of 14 residues. V lost 0 bases and J lost 2, with 6 bases in between. Looked up from germline, CDR1 is SGHAT and CDR2 is FQNNGV. The CDR3 loop reads CASSLDAVTDTQYF. The CDR3 nucleotides read TGTGCCAGCAGCTTAGATGCGGTCACAGATACGCAGTATTTT.

The J gene is TRBJ2-2, the V gene TRBV5-4, with D tentatively TRBD1 (5 bases). The CDR3 consists of 16 residues. Trimming pared 0 bases from V and 4 bases from J, leaving 13 bases between. Germline V CDR1 and CDR2: SGHNT, YYREEE (reference sequence). The chain's CDR3 is CASSLAEWGVTGELFF. DNA of the CDR3: TGTGCCAGCAGCTTGGCCGAGTGGGGCGTCACCGGGGAGCTGTTTTTT.

This chain joins TRBV25-1 and TRBJ2-3, with a possible D match to TRBD2 (6 bases). Trimming cost V 5 bases and J 6 bases, with 18 bases left between them. This CDR3 spans 15 amino acids. Germline values: CDR1 MGHDK, CDR2 SYGVNS. CDR3 nucleotides: TGTGCCAGCAGTAGTTTTGGGACTCTCCGTGATACGCAGTATTTT. It specifies CASSSFGTLRDTQYF.

V and J are TRBV3-1 (or the pseudogene TRBV3-2) and TRBJ2-1; TRBD2 might be the D (6 bases). V lost 3 bases and J lost 5, with 20 bases in between. The CDR3 is 17 residues long. Germline CDR1 and CDR2: LGHDT and YNNKEL (reference sequence). The CDR3 sequence: CASSHHTNRDSNNEQFF. CDR3 bases: TGTGCCAGCAGCCACCATACCAATCGGGACTCTAACAATGAGCAGTTCTTC.

The chain employs TRBV18 and TRBJ1-4; 9 bases map to TRBD1. CDR3 size: 15 residues. J gave up 6 bases and V 5 bases, and 7 bases lay outside the gene matches. From germline, CDR1 is KGHSH and CDR2 LQKENI. The CDR3 spells CASSAEQGADEKLFF. CDR3 coding DNA: TGTGCCAGCTCAGCCGAACAGGGGGCGGATGAAAAACTGTTTTTT. The full variable domain, its missing parts supplied by reference TRBV18 and TRBJ1-4, is NAGVMQNPRHLVRRRGQEARLRCSPMKGHSHVYWYRQLPEEGLKFMVYLQKENIIDESGMPKERFSAEFPKEGPSILRIQQVVRGDSAAYFCASSAEQGADEKLFFGSGTQLSVL.

This chain joins TRBV7-2 and TRBJ1-1; D not resolved. Germline V gene data show CDR1 as SGHTA and CDR2 as FQGNSA. The CDR3 length is 13 residues. Trimming shortened V by 5 bases and J by 1 base, and 8 bases separated the two germline ends. Here the CDR3 reads CASSADWNTEAFF. The CDR3 region has the DNA TGTGCCAGCAGCGCCGACTGGAACACTGAAGCTTTCTTT.

This chain connects TRBV9 to TRBJ2-7; 10 nucleotides agree with TRBD1. V shed 4 bases, J shed 2 bases, and the junction held 6 bases outside the gene matches. The CDR3 sequence is 15 residues long. Germline lookup yields CDR1 SGDLS and CDR2 YYNGEE. CDR3 protein: CASSPDGTGAYEQYF. The DNA of the CDR3 is TGTGCCAGCAGCCCCGATGGGACAGGGGCCTACGAGCAGTACTTC.

This sequence joins TRBV5-1 and TRBJ1-4; tentative D call: TRBD1 (5 bases). V lost 5 bases and J lost 5, with 16 bases in between. Germline V gives CDR1 SGHRS, CDR2 YFSETQ. The CDR3 has 15 residues. CDR3 sequence (DNA): TGCGCCAGCAGGGTGGGGGGGATCAAGAATGAAAAACTGTTTTTT. This codes for CASRVGGIKNEKLFF.

J is TRBJ2-3 and V is TRBV7-9; 7 bases match TRBD2. Losses at the gene ends were 5 bases for V and 2 bases for J; bases not matched to a gene: 7. The CDR3 spans 15 residues. CDR1 is SEHNR, CDR2 FQNEAQ, per germline (reference sequence). The CDR3 sequence: CASSPGGGATDTQYF. The CDR3, as DNA: TGTGCCAGCAGCCCCGGGGGAGGGGCCACAGATACGCAGTATTTT.

V gene TRBV3-1 (or the pseudogene TRBV3-2) combines with J gene TRBJ2-1, with D uncertain. CDR3 length: 11 amino acids. The V end was cut by 3 bases, the J end by 7 bases, with 4 bases between. Germline V gene lookup returns CDR1 LGHDT and CDR2 YNNKEL (reference sequence). CDR3 sequence reads: CASSHRNEQFF. The CDR3 bases are TGTGCCAGCAGCCACAGGAATGAGCAGTTCTTC.

The rearrangement joins TRBV7-9 to TRBJ1-3; maybe TRBD1 (6 bases). CDR1 and CDR2 from the germline V gene are SEHNR and FQNEAQ (reference sequence). The CDR3 loop spans 13 amino acids. Trimming left V 5 bases short and J 7 bases short, with 12 bases between. The CDR3 bases are TGTGCCAGCAGCCCTGGACAGCCCAACACCATATATTTT. Its translation is CASSPGQPNTIYF.

This chain joins TRBV30 and TRBJ1-1, with 7 bases matching TRBD1. Trimming removed 1 base from V and 0 bases from J; junction bases left unmatched: 2. There are 14 residues in the CDR3. The germline V gene has CDR1 GTSNPN and CDR2 SVGIG (reference sequence). CDR3: CAWSGDSLNTEAFF. For the CDR3, the DNA is TGTGCCTGGAGTGGGGACAGTCTGAACACTGAAGCTTTCTTT.

The V and J genes are TRBV5-3 and TRBJ1-2; D might be TRBD1 (6 bases). TRBV5-3 is labeled an ORF, and its function is uncertain. Trimming shortened V by 0 bases and J by 4 bases, and 13 bases separated the two germline ends. The CDR3 consists of 15 residues. Here the CDR3 reads CARSLVGYRAYGYTF. CDR3 coding DNA: TGTGCCAGAAGCTTGGTAGGGTACAGGGCCTATGGCTACACCTTC.

This chain joins TRBV12-3 or TRBV12-4 and TRBJ1-5; D gene ambiguous. Deletions cut 1 base from V and 7 bases from J, with 8 bases between. The CDR3 extends over 13 amino acids. CDR3 sequence (DNA): TGTGCCAGCAGTTTAGGCGAAATCCAGCCCCAGCATTTT. This gives the protein CASSLGEIQPQHF.

The V and J genes are TRBV7-3 and TRBJ1-5; 7 bases fit TRBD1. This CDR3 is 15 amino acids long. Germline values: CDR1 SGHTA, CDR2 FQGTGA. J lost 8 bases, V lost 5 bases, and 12 bases had no gene match. For the CDR3, the DNA is TGTGCCAGCAGCACCCGGGACAGCCCAGTAAAGCCCCAGCATTTT. Its translation is CASSTRDSPVKPQHF.

Regarding this clone: This same CDR3 is encoded by further DNA sequences in the sample. The V call is TRBV6-5, the J call TRBJ1-6; TRBD1 might be the D (6 bases). Per the germline V gene, CDR1 is MNHEY and CDR2 is SVGAGI. Deletions cut 5 bases from V and 8 bases from J, with 10 bases between. The CDR3 contains 13 residues. CDR3: CASSRNRDSPLHF. Written as DNA, the CDR3 is TGTGCCAGCAGTCGCAACAGGGATTCACCCCTCCACTTT.